Below, 18 T cell receptor beta chains from the same sample are listed, as sequenced in a study of low-dose radiotherapy and immunotherapy resistance in tumors. Both TCRalpha and TCRbeta chains were reverse transcribed with V-gene-specific primers. TCR amplification involved roughly 21 PCR cycles with a constant-region primer and V-primer adapter. TCRdb called the reads again in MiXCR, with one record for every CDR3 protein. The profile shows approximately 89,000 distinct CDR3 sequences, approximately 19% of them singletons. Time point reported: before trial treatment. This specimen consisted of PBMCs, obtained before treatment. These receptors all stem from a male donor with prostate cancer.

This clonotype occurred many times. J is TRBJ2-2 and V is TRBV20-1, with D hard to call. The CDR3 extends over 14 amino acids. V gave up 3 bases and J gave up 4 bases, with 12 bases separating them. Germline V gives CDR1 DFQATT, CDR2 SNEGSKA (reference sequence). CDR3 sequence: CSARDQRGTGELFF. The CDR3 region has the DNA TGCAGTGCTAGGGACCAGCGAGGCACCGGGGAGCTGTTTTTT.

This clonotype was detected many times. The chain uses TRBV7-9 and TRBJ2-7; TRBD1 matches at 7 bases. Germline assignment: CDR1 SEHNR and CDR2 FQNEAQ (reference sequence). CDR3 length: 12 amino acids. The trim removed 5 bases at V and 8 bases at J, leaving 6 bases unmatched. The CDR3 loop reads CASSIDRDKQYF. The CDR3 DNA sequence: TGTGCCAGCAGCATCGACAGGGACAAGCAGTACTTC. The full variable domain, in which reference TRBV7-9 and TRBJ2-7 provide the parts outside the CDR3, is DTGVSQNPRHKITKRGQNVTFRCDPISEHNRLYWYRQTLGQGPEFLTYFQNEAQLEKSRLLSDRFSAERPKGSFSTLEIQRTEQGDSAMYLCASSIDRDKQYFGPGTRLTVT.

This clonotype was picked up many times. The V call is TRBV6-6, the J call TRBJ1-2; TRBD1 might be the D (5 bases). V gave up 0 bases and J gave up 8 bases, with 10 bases separating them. Per germline, CDR1 MNHNY and CDR2 SVGAGI (reference sequence). CDR3 length: 13 amino acids. CDR3 nucleotide sequence: TGTGCCAGCAGTTACTCGCGGGACCCGGGCTACACCTTC. It specifies CASSYSRDPGYTF.

This clonotype has ten or more counts. The V gene is TRBV29-1, the J gene TRBJ1-1; D is unclear. The CDR3 runs 12 residues. Germline V gene sequence: CDR1 SQVTM, CDR2 ANQGSEA. The CDR3 loop is CSRNGMNTEAFF. DNA for the CDR3: TGCAGTAGAAACGGAATGAACACTGAAGCTTTCTTT.

This clonotype was seen many times. The junction departs from germline at one end; a sequencing error may be responsible. This chain connects TRBV5-1 to TRBJ2-7; D is possibly TRBD1 (5 bases). This CDR3 comprises 15 residues. CDR1 and CDR2 (germline): SGHRS, YFSETQ. The CDR3 reads CASSLQGRQPYEQCF. The CDR3 DNA reads as TGCGCCAGCAGCTTGCAGGGAAGACAGCCTTACGAGCAGTGCTTC.

This clonotype has at least ten counts. V gene TRBV9 combines with J gene TRBJ1-2, with 8 bases aligning to TRBD1. Germline-derived CDR1 and CDR2 are SGDLS and YYNGEE. The ends lost 0 bases at V and 7 bases at J; junction bases unmatched: 14. The CDR3 contains 17 residues. This CDR3 is CASSVGGGQGTQGGYTF. The CDR3 bases are TGTGCCAGCAGCGTAGGAGGAGGACAGGGTACCCAGGGTGGCTACACCTTC. The whole variable domain, filled in from reference TRBV9 and TRBJ1-2, reads DSGVTQTPKHLITATGQRVTLRCSPRSGDLSVYWYQQSLDQGLQFLIQYYNGEERAKGNILERFSAQQFPDLHSELNLSSLELGDSALYFCASSVGGGQGTQGGYTFGSGTRLTVV.

This chain joins TRBV19 and TRBJ1-5; D gene unclear. The CDR3 is made up of 14 amino acids. The V gene lost 3 bases and the J gene lost 2 bases, with 8 bases spanning the gap. CDR1 is LNHDA and CDR2 is SQIVND in the germline V gene (reference sequence). As DNA, the CDR3 is TGTGCCAGTAGTATCGCCAGCCGCAATCAGCCCCAGCATTTT. Protein: CASSIASRNQPQHF.

This clonotype was recorded many times. This sequence joins TRBV6-2 or TRBV6-3 and TRBJ2-2, with D maybe TRBD2 (6 bases). CDR1 is MNHEY and CDR2 is SVGEGT in the germline V gene. The V end lost 7 bases, the J end lost 4 bases, and 16 bases lay between the germline ends. The CDR3 contains 15 residues. In DNA form, the CDR3 reads TGTGCCAGCACCGAACTCGCGCGGGGCACCGGGGAGCTGTTTTTT. Its protein product is CASTELARGTGELFF.

Details on this clonotype: A much larger clone lies one base from this, so it may be a read error. The chain employs TRBV7-2 and TRBJ1-2; 10 nucleotides align to TRBD1. CDR1 is SGHTA and CDR2 is FQGNSA in the germline V gene. With V trimmed by 3 bases and J by 2 bases, 3 bases remained unmatched. The CDR3 runs 15 residues. CDR3 nucleotide sequence: TGTGCCAGCAGCTTGGTGGGACAGGGGAACTATGGCTACACCTTC. Its translation is CASSLVGQGNYGYTF.

This clonotype was recorded many times. The DNA of the CDR3 is TGTGCCGGGACTAGCGGGGGGGCGGACATTCAGTACTTC. Translated, it gives CAGTSGGADIQYF. This chain links TRBV6-6 with TRBJ2-4; 16 nucleotides align to TRBD2. Germline loops: CDR1 MNHNY, CDR2 SVGAGI (reference sequence). This CDR3 contains 13 residues. Trimming took 11 bases from V and 8 from J; bases not matched to a gene: 3.

This clonotype was seen many times. CDR3 residues: CSARDTTGGYEQYF. Here the CDR3 DNA reads TGCAGTGCTAGAGATACGACAGGGGGCTACGAGCAGTACTTC. This rearrangement joins TRBV20-1 to TRBJ2-7; 9 bases agree with TRBD1. CDR3 size: 14 residues. The V gene end was trimmed by 0 bases and the J gene end by 3 bases; junction bases not matched to a gene: 3. From germline, CDR1 is DFQATT and CDR2 SNEGSKA (reference sequence).

The CDR3 region is CSASDPRLAGDTDTQYF. CDR3 sequence (DNA): TGCAGTGCTAGCGACCCTAGACTAGCGGGAGACACAGATACGCAGTATTTT. The chain joins TRBV20-1 to TRBJ2-3; 12 nucleotides agree with TRBD2. Losses at the gene ends were 3 bases for V and 2 bases for J; bases not matched to a gene: 9. Germline V CDR1 and CDR2: DFQATT, SNEGSKA (reference sequence). The CDR3 has 17 amino acids.

This clonotype appeared many times. This chain connects TRBV20-1 to TRBJ2-3; 13 bases fit TRBD2. Germline CDR1 is DFQATT and CDR2 is SNEGSKA (reference sequence). CDR3 length equals 17 residues. The V gene end was trimmed by 2 bases and the J gene end by 4 bases; junction bases not matched to a gene: 9. CDR3 in amino acids: CSARLPRTSGSSDTQYF. Written as DNA, the CDR3 is TGCAGTGCTAGATTACCCCGGACTAGCGGGAGCTCAGATACGCAGTATTTT.

This clonotype has at least ten counts. The genes are TRBV7-9 and TRBJ2-7; 9 bases line up with TRBD2. Germline V lookup: CDR1 SEHNR, CDR2 FQNEAQ (reference sequence). The V segment lost 0 bases and the J segment 6 bases; nucleotides outside the gene matches: 6. This CDR3 is 15 amino acids long. CDR3 DNA sequence: TGTGCCAGCAGCTTAGCGGCTAGCGGGGTGGGCGAGCAGTACTTC. Amino acids: CASSLAASGVGEQYF.

The CDR3 reads CAISLGQRGGSPLHF. The CDR3 DNA sequence: TGTGCCATCAGTTTGGGGCAGCGTGGTGGTTCACCCCTCCACTTT. The chain combines TRBV10-3 with TRBJ1-6; possible D gene TRBD1, 5 bases. The germline V gene has CDR1 ENHRY and CDR2 SYGVKD. This CDR3 spans 15 amino acids. Trimming took 5 bases from V and 9 from J, leaving 17 bases between them.

Worth noting for this clonotype: A read error is possible here, since a much larger clone lies one base away. The chain links TRBV30 to TRBJ1-1, with unresolved D. The germline CDR1 and CDR2 sequences are GTSNPN and SVGIG (reference sequence). CDR3 length equals 12 residues. The CDR3, as DNA: TGTGCCTCGAGTGTACGGGCATCGGGAGCTTTCTTT. As protein: CASSVRASGAFF.

This clonotype has ten or more counts. This chain joins TRBV6-8 and TRBJ2-7; 10 bases line up with TRBD2. This CDR3 is 15 amino acids long. The germline V gene encodes CDR1 MNHGY and CDR2 SAAAGT. Trimming cost V 4 bases and J 2 bases; bases outside gene matches: 5. The CDR3 bases are TGTGCCAGCAGTTGGGGACTAGCGTCTACCTACGAGCAGTACTTC. This codes for CASSWGLASTYEQYF.

This clonotype was found many times. This chain joins TRBV9 and TRBJ1-1, with D perhaps matching TRBD1 (5 bases). The CDR3 is 12 residues long. Trimming took 4 bases from V and 3 from J, leaving 7 bases between them. CDR1 is SGDLS, CDR2 YYNGEE, per germline. The CDR3 sequence: CASSKQDTEAFF. The CDR3 DNA is TGTGCCAGCAGCAAACAGGACACTGAAGCTTTCTTT. The variable domain in full, with the rest retrieved from reference TRBV9 and TRBJ1-1, is DSGVTQTPKHLITATGQRVTLRCSPRSGDLSVYWYQQSLDQGLQFLIQYYNGEERAKGNILERFSAQQFPDLHSELNLSSLELGDSALYFCASSKQDTEAFFGQGTRLTVV.